The source of this T cell receptor beta chain is a study of OX40 agonist ivuxolimab in advanced cancers. At the level of the study: Ivuxolimab, an agonist antibody against OX40 (CD134), was given to patients. Three patients had partial responses: one hepatocellular carcinoma, two cutaneous melanoma.

V was cut by 2 bases and J by 0 bases, with 9 bases left in between. Looked up from germline, CDR1 is SGHNT and CDR2 is YYREEE (reference sequence). The CDR3 runs to 14 residues. Some clones are missing from TCRdb's copy, which holds only in-frame ones; the method was immunoSEQ multiplex PCR. Of 14,000 or so clones detected, roughly 71% appear once; the ten largest clones hold 35% to 45%. People who had autoimmune disease history or systemic immunosuppression were excluded. Collection of blood occurred at baseline, at cycle 4 day 1, and at cycle 7 day 1. Material: CD4+ or CD8+ T cells sorted from blood, obtained in a trial of the OX40 agonist ivuxolimab. This chain joins TRBV5-4 and TRBJ2-7; the D gene is possibly TRBD2 (6 bases). The sequence was collected from an adult with an advanced solid tumor such as melanoma, head and neck, liver or kidney cancer. In DNA form, the CDR3 reads TGTGCCAGCAGCTTCGGAGGGTTCTCCTACGAGCAGTACTTC. Amino acid sequence: CASSFGGFSYEQYF.